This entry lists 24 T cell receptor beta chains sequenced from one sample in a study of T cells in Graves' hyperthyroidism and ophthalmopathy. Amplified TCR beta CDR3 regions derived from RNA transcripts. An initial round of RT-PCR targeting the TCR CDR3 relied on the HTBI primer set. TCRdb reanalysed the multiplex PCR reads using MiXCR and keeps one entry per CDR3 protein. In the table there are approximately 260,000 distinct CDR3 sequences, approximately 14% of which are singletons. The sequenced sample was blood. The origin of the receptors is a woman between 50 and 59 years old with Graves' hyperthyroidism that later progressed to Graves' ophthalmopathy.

The DNA of the CDR3 is TGTGCCAGTAGTATTCTCTTGGGGGGCACCGGGGAGCTGTTTTTT. As protein: CASSILLGGTGELFF. V usage is TRBV19 and J usage is TRBJ2-2, with D possibly TRBD2 on 6 matching bases. This CDR3 has 15 residues. Trimming took 3 bases from V and 4 from J, leaving 12 bases between them. The germline V gene encodes CDR1 LNHDA and CDR2 SQIVND (reference sequence).

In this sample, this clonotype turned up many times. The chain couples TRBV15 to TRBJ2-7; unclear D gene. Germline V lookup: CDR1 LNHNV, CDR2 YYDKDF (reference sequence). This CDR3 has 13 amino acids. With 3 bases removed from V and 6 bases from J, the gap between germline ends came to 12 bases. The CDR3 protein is CATSSQRLSEQYF. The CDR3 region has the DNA TGTGCCACCAGCAGCCAGCGACTCTCCGAGCAGTACTTC.

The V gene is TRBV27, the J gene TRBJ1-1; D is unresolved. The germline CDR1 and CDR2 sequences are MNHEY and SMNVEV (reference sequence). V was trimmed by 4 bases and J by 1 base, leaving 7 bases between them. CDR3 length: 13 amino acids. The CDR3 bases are TGTGCCAGCAGTTATACGGAGAACACTGAAGCTTTCTTT. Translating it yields CASSYTENTEAFF.

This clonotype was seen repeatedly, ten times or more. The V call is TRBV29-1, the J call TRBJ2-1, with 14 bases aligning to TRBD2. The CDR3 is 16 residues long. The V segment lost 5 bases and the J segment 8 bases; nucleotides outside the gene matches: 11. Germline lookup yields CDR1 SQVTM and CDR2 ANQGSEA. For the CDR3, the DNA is TGCAGCGTTCCGACTAGCGGGAGGGCTTTGGGTGATGAGCAGTTCTTC. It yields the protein CSVPTSGRALGDEQFF.

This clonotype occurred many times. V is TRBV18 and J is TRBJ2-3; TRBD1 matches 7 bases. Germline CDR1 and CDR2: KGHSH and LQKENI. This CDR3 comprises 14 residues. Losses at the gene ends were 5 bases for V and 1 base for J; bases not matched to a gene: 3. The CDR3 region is CASSVDRGTDTQYF. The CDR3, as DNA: TGTGCCAGCTCAGTTGACAGGGGCACAGATACGCAGTATTTT.

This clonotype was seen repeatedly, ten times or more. The CDR3 DNA follows: TGTGCCAGCAGGCCAAGGACAGTCCCGAGGATCTATGGCTACACCTTC. It encodes CASRPRTVPRIYGYTF. The gene calls are TRBV12-3 or TRBV12-4 and TRBJ1-2; D is perhaps TRBD1 (6 bases). V was shortened by 6 bases and J by 4 bases, with 21 bases between the two germline ends. The CDR3 sequence is 16 residues long.

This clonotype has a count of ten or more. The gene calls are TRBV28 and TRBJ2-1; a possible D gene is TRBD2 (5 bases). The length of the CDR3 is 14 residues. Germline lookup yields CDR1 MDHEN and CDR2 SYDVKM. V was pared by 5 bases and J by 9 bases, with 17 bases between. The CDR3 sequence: CASSTTSGELEQFF. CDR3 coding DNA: TGTGCCAGCAGTACGACCAGCGGCGAACTTGAGCAGTTCTTC.

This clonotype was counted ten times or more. CDR3 coding DNA: TGCAGTGCTAGTAAGGAGGGAACCTACGAGCAGTACTTC. Protein: CSASKEGTYEQYF. The J gene is TRBJ2-7, the V gene TRBV20-1, with D possibly matching TRBD2 (6 bases). Germline CDR1 reads DFQATT; CDR2 reads SNEGSKA (reference sequence). The CDR3 extends over 13 amino acids. Deletions cut 3 bases from V and 2 bases from J, with 11 bases between.

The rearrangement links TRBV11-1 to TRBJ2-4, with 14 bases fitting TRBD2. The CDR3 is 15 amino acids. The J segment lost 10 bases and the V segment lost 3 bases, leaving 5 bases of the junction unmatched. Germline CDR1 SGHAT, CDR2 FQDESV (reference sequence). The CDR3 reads CASSFGTSGRFIQYF. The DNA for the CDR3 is TGTGCCAGCAGCTTCGGGACTAGCGGGAGATTTATTCAGTACTTC.

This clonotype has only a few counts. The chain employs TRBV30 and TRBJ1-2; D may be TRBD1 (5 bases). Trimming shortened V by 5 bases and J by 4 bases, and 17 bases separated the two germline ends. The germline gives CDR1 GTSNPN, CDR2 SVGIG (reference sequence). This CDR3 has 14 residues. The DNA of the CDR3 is TGTGCCTGGGCTGATACCGGGACTGCCTATGGCTACACCTTC. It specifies CAWADTGTAYGYTF.

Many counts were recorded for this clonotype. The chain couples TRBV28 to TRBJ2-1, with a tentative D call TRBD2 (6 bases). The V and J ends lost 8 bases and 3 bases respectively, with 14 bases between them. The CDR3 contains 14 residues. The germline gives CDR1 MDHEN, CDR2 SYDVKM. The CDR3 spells CASYQEGIYNEQFF. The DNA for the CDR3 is TGTGCCAGCTATCAGGAGGGAATCTACAATGAGCAGTTCTTC. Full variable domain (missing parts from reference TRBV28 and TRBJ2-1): DVKVTQSSRYLVKRTGEKVFLECVQDMDHENMFWYRQDPGLGLRLIYFSYDVKMKEKGDIPEGYSVSREKKERFSLILESASTNQTSMYLCASYQEGIYNEQFFGPGTRLTVL.

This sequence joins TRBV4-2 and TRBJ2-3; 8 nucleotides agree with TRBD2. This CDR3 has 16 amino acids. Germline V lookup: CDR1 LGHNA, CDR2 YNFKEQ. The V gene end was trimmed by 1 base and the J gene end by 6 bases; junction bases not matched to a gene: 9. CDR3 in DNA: TGTGCCAGCAGCCAAGGGGCGGGAGGAGCACAGGATACGCAGTATTTT. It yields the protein CASSQGAGGAQDTQYF.

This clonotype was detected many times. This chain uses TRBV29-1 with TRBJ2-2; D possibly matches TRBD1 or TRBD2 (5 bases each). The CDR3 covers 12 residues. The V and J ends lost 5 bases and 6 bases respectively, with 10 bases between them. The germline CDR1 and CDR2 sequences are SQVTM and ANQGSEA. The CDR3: CSVLRGAGELFF. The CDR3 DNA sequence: TGCAGCGTTCTAAGGGGAGCCGGGGAGCTGTTTTTT.

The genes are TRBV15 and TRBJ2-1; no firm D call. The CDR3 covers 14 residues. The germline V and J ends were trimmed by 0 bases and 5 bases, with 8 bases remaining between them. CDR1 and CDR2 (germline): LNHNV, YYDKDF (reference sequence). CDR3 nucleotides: TGTGCCACCAGCAGAGAGGGCGCCAACAATGAGCAGTTCTTC. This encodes CATSREGANNEQFF.

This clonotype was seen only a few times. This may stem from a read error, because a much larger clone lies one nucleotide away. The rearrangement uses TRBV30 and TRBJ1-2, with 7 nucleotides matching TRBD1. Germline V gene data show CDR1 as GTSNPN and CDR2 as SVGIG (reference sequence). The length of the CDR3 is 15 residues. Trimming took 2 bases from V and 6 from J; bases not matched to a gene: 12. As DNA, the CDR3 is TGTGCCTGGAGTCAACTTTGGGACAGAGGGAATGGCTACACCTTC. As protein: CAWSQLWDRGNGYTF.

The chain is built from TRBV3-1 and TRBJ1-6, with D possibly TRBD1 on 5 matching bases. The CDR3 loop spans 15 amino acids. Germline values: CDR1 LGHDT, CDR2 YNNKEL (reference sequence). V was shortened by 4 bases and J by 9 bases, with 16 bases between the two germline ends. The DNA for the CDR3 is TGTGCCAGCAGCCTTGGGGGGTTCGGGCGTTCACCCCTCCACTTT. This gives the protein CASSLGGFGRSPLHF.

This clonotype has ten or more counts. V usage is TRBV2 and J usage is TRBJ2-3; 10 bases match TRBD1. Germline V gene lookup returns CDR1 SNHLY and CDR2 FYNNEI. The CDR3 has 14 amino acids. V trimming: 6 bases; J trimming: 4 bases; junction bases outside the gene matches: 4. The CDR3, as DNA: TGTGCCAGCAGGATTGGACAGGGGGCAGATACGCAGTATTTT. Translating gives CASRIGQGADTQYF.

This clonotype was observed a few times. CDR3 nucleotides: TGTGCCAGCAGTCGCCAGGGGGGGATTTCGGAGCAGTACTTC. Amino acids: CASSRQGGISEQYF. The rearrangement joins TRBV6-2 or TRBV6-3 to TRBJ2-7, with D perhaps being TRBD1 or TRBD2 (7 bases each). Germline CDR1 reads MNHEY; CDR2 reads SVGEGT. CDR3 length: 14 residues. V was clipped by 5 bases and J by 7 bases, with 18 bases between them.

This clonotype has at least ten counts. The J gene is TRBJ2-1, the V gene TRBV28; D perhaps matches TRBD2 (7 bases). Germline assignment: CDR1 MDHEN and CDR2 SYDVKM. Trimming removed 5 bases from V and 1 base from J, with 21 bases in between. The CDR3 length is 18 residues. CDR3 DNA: TGTGCCAGCAGTCCCACTACCGGGGGGCCGTGGTCCTACAATGAGCAGTTCTTC. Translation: CASSPTTGGPWSYNEQFF. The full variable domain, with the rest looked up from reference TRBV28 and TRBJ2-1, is DVKVTQSSRYLVKRTGEKVFLECVQDMDHENMFWYRQDPGLGLRLIYFSYDVKMKEKGDIPEGYSVSREKKERFSLILESASTNQTSMYLCASSPTTGGPWSYNEQFFGPGTRLTVL.

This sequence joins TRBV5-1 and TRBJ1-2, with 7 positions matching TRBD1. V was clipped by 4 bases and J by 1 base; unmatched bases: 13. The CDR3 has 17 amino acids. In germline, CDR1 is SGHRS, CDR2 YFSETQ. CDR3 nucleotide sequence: TGCGCCAGCAGCCCCACCCCAGAACAGGGGTTTAACTATGGCTACACCTTC. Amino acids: CASSPTPEQGFNYGYTF.

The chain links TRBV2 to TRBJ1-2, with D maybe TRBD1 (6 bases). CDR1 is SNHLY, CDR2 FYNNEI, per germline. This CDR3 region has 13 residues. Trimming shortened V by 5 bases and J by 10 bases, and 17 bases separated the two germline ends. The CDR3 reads CASSIQDPGAYTF. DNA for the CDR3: TGTGCCAGCAGTATCCAGGACCCGGGGGCCTACACCTTC.

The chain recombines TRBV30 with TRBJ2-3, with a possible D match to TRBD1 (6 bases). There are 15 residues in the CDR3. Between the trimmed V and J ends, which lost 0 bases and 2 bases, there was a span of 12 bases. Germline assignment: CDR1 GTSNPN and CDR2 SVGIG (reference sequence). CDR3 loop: CAWSVARGNTDTQYF. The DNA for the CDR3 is TGTGCCTGGAGTGTAGCCAGGGGAAACACAGATACGCAGTATTTT.

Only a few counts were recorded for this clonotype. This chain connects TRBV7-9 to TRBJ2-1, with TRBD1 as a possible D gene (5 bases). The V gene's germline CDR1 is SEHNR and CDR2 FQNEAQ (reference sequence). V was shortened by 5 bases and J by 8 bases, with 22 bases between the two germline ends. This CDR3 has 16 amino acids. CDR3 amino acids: CASSPRTAPGIHEQFF. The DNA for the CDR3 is TGTGCCAGCAGCCCAAGGACGGCACCAGGGATCCATGAGCAGTTCTTC.

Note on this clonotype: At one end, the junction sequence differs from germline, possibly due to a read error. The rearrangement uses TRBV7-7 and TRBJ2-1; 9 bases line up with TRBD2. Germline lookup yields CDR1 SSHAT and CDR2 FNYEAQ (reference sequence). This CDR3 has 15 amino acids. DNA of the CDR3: TGTGCTAGCAGCCCCACGAGCGGGAGGTCGAATGAGCAGTTCTTC. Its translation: CASSPTSGRSNEQFF.